The rows below give T cell receptor beta chains drawn from one sample of a study of blood T cell repertoires in COVID-19. Sequenced by immunoSEQ multiplex PCR; TCRdb stores in-frame clones only, minus some. Of 150,000 to 170,000 clones listed, roughly 84% are singletons. Specimen: peripheral blood. These receptors were obtained from a woman aged 60 to 75 with COVID-19, enrolled during active disease. The CDR3 runs from the conserved cysteine through the conserved F or W. D genes are given only for firm matches. Rows may omit the clone size; those that give it use once, few, many or a size class.

>TRBV9|TRBJ1-6|-|-
CASSVEGVGDSPLHF
TGTGCCAGCAGCGTAGAGGGGGTCGGAGATTCACCCCTCCACTTT
>TRBV2|TRBJ1-2|-|few
CALPGGGGYGYTF
TGTGCCTTACCCGGGGGGGGCGGCTATGGCTACACCTTC
>TRBV19|TRBJ2-1|TRBD2|-
CASKRASGYSYNEQFF
TGTGCCAGTAAACGGGCTAGCGGATACTCCTACAATGAGCAGTTCTTC
>TRBV27|TRBJ1-2|-|-
CASSPYTGTTSRGYTF
TGTGCCAGCAGTCCCTACACAGGGACTACCTCTCGAGGCTACACCTTC
>TRBV7-2|TRBJ2-5|TRBD2|-
CASSFPSGGKETQYF
TGTGCCAGCAGCTTCCCGAGCGGGGGGAAGGAGACCCAGTACTTC
>TRBV3-1/TRBV3-2|TRBJ2-3|-|-
CASRRRGLSTDTQYF
TGTGCCAGCAGACGGCGGGGGCTTAGCACAGATACGCAGTATTTT
>TRBV9|TRBJ1-1|-|-
CASSVRGTLNTEAFF
TGTGCCAGCAGCGTTCGGGGGACTTTGAACACTGAAGCTTTCTTT
>TRBV5-4|TRBJ2-7|-|-
CASSLGAEGWNEQYF
TGTGCCAGCAGCTTGGGGGCAGAGGGTTGGAACGAGCAGTACTTC
>TRBV5-5|TRBJ1-2|-|-
CASSLEAGYTF
TGTGCCAGCAGCTTGGAAGCTGGCTACACCTTC
>TRBV7-2|TRBJ1-2|-|-
CASSLVFTPNYGYTF
TGTGCCAGCAGCTTAGTTTTCACACCGAACTATGGCTACACCTTC
>TRBV27|TRBJ2-3|TRBD2|-
CASSRSGGRDTQYF
TGTGCCAGCAGTCGGAGCGGGGGAAGAGATACGCAGTATTTT
>TRBV9|TRBJ1-1|-|once
CASSARGHSTEAFF
TGTGCCAGCAGCGCACGAGGACACAGCACTGAAGCTTTCTTT
>TRBV9|TRBJ1-1|-|once
CASSVVGGNIGNTEAFF
TGTGCCAGCAGCGTAGTAGGCGGGAACATCGGGAACACTGAAGCTTTCTTT
>TRBV5-6|TRBJ2-7|-|few
CASSSSYEQYF
TGTGCCAGCAGCTCTTCCTACGAGCAGTACTTC
>TRBV7-2|TRBJ1-1|TRBD1|-
CASSLVPTGGAKTAEAFF
TGTGCCAGCAGCTTAGTCCCGACAGGGGGCGCCAAGACGGCTGAAGCTTTCTTT
>TRBV29-1|TRBJ1-1|-|-
CSVATVMNTEAFF
TGCAGCGTTGCGACAGTCATGAACACTGAAGCTTTCTTT
>TRBV9|TRBJ2-1|TRBD2|once
CASSVSSGRADEQFF
TGTGCCAGCAGCGTGAGTAGCGGGAGGGCGGATGAGCAGTTCTTC
>TRBV10-3|TRBJ2-7|-|few
CAISENRVSYEQYF
TGTGCCATCAGTGAGAACAGGGTTTCCTACGAGCAGTACTTC
>TRBV6-4|TRBJ1-2|TRBD1|-
CASSATGTGGFYGYTF
TGTGCCAGCAGTGCTACCGGGACAGGGGGCTTCTATGGCTACACCTTC
>TRBV6-5|TRBJ2-1|-|-
CASSSTGSSYNEQFF
TGTGCCAGCAGTTCGACGGGAAGCTCCTACAATGAGCAGTTCTTC
>TRBV5-1|TRBJ1-2|-|-
CASSSEAFRVEGYTF
TGCGCCAGCAGCTCGGAGGCGTTTAGGGTTGAGGGCTACACCTTC
>TRBV7-3|TRBJ1-2|-|-
CASSLTPGGLDGYTF
TGTGCCAGCAGCTTAACCCCAGGCGGACTTGATGGCTACACCTTC
>TRBV7-3|TRBJ2-5|-|-
CASSLWGRTPLYEETQYF
TGTGCCAGCAGCTTATGGGGGCGGACACCACTTTACGAAGAGACCCAGTACTTC
>TRBV5-1|TRBJ2-5|-|once
CASSSNVGDETQYF
TGCGCCAGCAGCTCGAATGTGGGAGATGAGACCCAGTACTTC
>TRBV18|TRBJ1-5|-|-
CASSPGGNQPQHF
TGTGCCAGCTCACCTGGGGGGAATCAGCCCCAGCATTTT
>TRBV11-2|TRBJ1-2|-|-
CASSWGELLDYGYTF
TGTGCCAGCAGCTGGGGGGAGCTTCTGGACTATGGCTACACCTTC
>TRBV4-2|TRBJ2-2|TRBD1|-
CASSQDNRGANTGELFF
TGTGCCAGCAGCCAGGATAACAGGGGCGCGAACACCGGGGAGCTGTTTTTT
>TRBV7-6|TRBJ1-6|-|-
CASSLGDPGLRSPLHF
TGTGCCAGCAGCTTAGGGGATCCGGGGTTGCGTTCACCCCTCCACTTT
>TRBV5-5|TRBJ1-3|TRBD1|-
CASSLVGQGRSGNTIYF
TGTGCCAGCAGCTTGGTCGGACAGGGTCGCTCTGGAAACACCATATATTTT
>TRBV7-9|TRBJ1-1|-|-
CASSPQQGTEAFF
TGTGCCAGCAGCCCCCAGCAGGGGACTGAAGCTTTCTTT
>TRBV9|TRBJ2-3|TRBD2|-
CASSVAGGRAGDTQYF
TGTGCCAGCAGCGTAGCTGGCGGGAGGGCGGGAGATACGCAGTATTTT